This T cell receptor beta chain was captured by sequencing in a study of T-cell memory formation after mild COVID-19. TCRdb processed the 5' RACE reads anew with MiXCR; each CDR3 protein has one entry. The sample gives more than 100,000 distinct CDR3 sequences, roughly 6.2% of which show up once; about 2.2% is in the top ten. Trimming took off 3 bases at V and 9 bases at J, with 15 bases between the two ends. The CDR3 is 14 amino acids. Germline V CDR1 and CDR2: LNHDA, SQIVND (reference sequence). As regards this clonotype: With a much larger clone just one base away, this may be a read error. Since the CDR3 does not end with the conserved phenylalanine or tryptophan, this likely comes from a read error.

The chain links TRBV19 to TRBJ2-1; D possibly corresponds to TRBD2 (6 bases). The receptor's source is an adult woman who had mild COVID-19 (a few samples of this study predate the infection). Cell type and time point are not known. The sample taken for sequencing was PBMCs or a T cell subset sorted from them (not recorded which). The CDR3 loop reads CASSIPTREGEQFC. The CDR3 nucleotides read TGTGCCAGTAGTATCCCGACTAGAGAGGGTGAGCAGTTCTGC.